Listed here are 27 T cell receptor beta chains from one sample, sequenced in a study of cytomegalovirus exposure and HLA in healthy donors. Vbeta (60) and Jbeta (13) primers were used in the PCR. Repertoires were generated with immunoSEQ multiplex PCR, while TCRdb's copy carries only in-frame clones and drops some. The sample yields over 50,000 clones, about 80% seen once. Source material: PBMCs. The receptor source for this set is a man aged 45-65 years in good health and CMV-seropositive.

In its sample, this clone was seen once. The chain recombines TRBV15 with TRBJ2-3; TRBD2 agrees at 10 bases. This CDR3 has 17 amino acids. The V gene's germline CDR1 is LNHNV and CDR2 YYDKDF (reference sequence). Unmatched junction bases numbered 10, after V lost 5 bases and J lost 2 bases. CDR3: CATSLRGLAGATDTQYF. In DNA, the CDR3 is TGTGCCACCAGCCTTAGAGGGCTAGCGGGAGCCACAGATACGCAGTATTTT.

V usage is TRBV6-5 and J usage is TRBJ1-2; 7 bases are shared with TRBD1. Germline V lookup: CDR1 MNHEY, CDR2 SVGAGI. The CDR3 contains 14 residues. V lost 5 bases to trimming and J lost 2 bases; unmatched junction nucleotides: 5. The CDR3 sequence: CASSADRENYGYTF. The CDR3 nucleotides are TGTGCCAGCAGTGCCGACAGGGAAAACTATGGCTACACCTTC.

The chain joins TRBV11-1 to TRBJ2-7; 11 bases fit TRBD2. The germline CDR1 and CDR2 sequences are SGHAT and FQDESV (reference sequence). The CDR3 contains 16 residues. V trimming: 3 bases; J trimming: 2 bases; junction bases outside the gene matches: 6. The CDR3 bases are TGTGCCAGCAGCTTTTTGGCTAGCGGGGGGACCTACGAGCAGTACTTC. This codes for CASSFLASGGTYEQYF.

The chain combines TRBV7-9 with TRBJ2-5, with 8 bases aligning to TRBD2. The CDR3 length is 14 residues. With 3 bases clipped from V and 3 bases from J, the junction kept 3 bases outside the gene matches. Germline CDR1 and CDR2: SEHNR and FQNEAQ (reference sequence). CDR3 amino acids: CASSFHSGEETQYF. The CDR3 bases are TGTGCCAGCAGCTTTCATAGCGGGGAAGAGACCCAGTACTTC.

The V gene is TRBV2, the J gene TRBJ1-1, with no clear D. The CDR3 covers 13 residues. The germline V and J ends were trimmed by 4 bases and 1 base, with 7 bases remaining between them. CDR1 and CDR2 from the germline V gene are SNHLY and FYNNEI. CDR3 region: CASSAQANTEAFF. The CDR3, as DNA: TGTGCCAGCAGTGCCCAGGCGAACACTGAAGCTTTCTTT.

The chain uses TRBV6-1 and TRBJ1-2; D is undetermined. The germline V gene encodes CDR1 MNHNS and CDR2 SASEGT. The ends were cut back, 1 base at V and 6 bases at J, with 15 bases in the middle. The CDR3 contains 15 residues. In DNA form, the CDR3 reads TGTGCCAGCAGTGAAGAATGGTTCCGGGAGAATGGCTACACCTTC. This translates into CASSEEWFRENGYTF.

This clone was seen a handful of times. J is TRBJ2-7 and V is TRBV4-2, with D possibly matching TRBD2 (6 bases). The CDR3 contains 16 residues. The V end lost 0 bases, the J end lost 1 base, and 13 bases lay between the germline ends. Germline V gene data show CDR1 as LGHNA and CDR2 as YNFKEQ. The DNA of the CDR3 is TGTGCCAGCAGCCAAGATCCGGGAGTAGGATCCTACGAGCAGTACTTC. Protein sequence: CASSQDPGVGSYEQYF.

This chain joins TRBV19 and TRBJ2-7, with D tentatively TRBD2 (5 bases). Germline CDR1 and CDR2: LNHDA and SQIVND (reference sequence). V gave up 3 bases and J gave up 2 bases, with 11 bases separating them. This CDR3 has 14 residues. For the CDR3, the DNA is TGTGCCAGTAGTATTCTTCCGGGGACCTACGAGCAGTACTTC. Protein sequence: CASSILPGTYEQYF.

CDR3 amino acids: CASSESAGANYGYTF. CDR3 in DNA: TGTGCCAGCAGTGAATCGGCAGGGGCCAACTATGGCTACACCTTC. The V gene is TRBV6-1, the J gene TRBJ1-2, with a weak D call TRBD1 (6 bases). Trimming shortened V by 2 bases and J by 2 bases, and 12 bases separated the two germline ends. The CDR3 covers 15 residues. Germline V gene lookup returns CDR1 MNHNS and CDR2 SASEGT.

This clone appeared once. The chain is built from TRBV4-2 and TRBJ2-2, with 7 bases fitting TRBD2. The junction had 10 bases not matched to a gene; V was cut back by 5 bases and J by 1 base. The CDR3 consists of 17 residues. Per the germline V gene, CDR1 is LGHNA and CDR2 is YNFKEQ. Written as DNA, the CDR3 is TGTGCCAGCAGCTTGCGTTCTAGCGGAGAGAACACCGGGGAGCTGTTTTTT. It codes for CASSLRSSGENTGELFF.

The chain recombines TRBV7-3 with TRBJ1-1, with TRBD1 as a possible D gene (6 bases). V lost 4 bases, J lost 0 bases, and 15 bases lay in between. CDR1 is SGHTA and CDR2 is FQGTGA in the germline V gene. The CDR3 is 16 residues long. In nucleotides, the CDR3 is TGTGCCAGCAGCTCACGACAGGACAAATTGAACACTGAAGCTTTCTTT. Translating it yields CASSSRQDKLNTEAFF.

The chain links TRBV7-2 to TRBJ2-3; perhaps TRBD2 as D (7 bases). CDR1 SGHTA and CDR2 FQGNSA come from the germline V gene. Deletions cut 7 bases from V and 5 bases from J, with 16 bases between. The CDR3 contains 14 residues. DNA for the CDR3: TGTGCCAGCAAGGGGGGGATGTCGAAAGATACGCAGTATTTT. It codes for CASKGGMSKDTQYF. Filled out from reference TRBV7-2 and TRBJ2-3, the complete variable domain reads GAGVSQSPSNKVTEKGKDVELRCDPISGHTALYWYRQSLGQGLEFLIYFQGNSAPDKSGLPSDRFSAERTGGSVSTLTIQRTQQEDSAVYLCASKGGMSKDTQYFGPGTRLTVL.

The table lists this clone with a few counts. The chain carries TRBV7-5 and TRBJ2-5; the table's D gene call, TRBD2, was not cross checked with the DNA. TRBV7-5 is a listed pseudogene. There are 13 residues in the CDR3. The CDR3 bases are TGTGCCAGAAGCTTGCGGGGGAATGAGACCCAGTACTTC. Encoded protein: CARSLRGNETQYF.

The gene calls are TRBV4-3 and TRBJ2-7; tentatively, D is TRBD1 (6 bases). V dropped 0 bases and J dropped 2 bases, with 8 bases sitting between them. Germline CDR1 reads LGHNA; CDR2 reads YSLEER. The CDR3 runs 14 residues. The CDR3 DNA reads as TGCGCCAGCAGCCAAGACAACAGGGCCTACGAGCAGTACTTC. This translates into CASSQDNRAYEQYF.

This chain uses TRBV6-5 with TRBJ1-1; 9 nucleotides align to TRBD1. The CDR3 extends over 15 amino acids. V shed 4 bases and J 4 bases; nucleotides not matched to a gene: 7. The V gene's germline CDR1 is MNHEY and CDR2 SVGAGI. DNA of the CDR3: TGTGCCAGCAGTTCCATAGGACAGGGGCTCACTGAAGCTTTCTTT. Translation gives CASSSIGQGLTEAFF.

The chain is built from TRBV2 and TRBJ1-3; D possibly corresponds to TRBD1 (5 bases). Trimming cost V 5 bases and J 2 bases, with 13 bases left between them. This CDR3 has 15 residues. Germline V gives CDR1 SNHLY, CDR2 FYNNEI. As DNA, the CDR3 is TGTGCCAGCAGTAACGGGGGGGAGGCTGGAAACACCATATATTTT. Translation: CASSNGGEAGNTIYF.

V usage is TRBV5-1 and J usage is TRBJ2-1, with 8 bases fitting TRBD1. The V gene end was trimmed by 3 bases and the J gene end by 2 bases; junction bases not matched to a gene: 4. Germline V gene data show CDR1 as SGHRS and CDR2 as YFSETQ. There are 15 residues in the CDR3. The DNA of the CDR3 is TGCGCCAGCAGCTGGGGGGACAGGACCTACAATGAGCAGTTCTTC. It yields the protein CASSWGDRTYNEQFF.

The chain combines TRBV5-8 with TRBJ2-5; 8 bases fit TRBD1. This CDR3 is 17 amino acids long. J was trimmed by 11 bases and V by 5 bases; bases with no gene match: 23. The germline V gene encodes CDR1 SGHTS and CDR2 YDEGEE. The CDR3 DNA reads TGTGCCAGCAGTCCCAGCATAAGACAGGGGCCCTACGTTGAGCAGTACTTC. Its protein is CASSPSIRQGPYVEQYF.

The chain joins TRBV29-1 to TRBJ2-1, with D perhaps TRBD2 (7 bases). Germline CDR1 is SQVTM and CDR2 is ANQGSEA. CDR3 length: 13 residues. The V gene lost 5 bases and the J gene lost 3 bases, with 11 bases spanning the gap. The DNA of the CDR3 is TGCAGCGTTCGGGGGGCCCACTACAATGAGCAGTTCTTC. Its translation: CSVRGAHYNEQFF.

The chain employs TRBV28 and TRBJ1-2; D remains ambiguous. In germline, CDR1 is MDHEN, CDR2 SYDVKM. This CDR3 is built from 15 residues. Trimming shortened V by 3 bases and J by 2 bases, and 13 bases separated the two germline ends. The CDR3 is CASSLGGPQNYGYTF. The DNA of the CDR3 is TGTGCCAGCAGTTTGGGAGGACCGCAAAACTATGGCTACACCTTC.

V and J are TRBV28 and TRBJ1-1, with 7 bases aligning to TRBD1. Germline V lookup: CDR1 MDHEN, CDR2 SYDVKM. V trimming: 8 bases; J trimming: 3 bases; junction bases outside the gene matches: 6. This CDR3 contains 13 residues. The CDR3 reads CASAPQGDTEAFF. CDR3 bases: TGTGCCAGCGCCCCTCAGGGGGACACTGAAGCTTTCTTT.

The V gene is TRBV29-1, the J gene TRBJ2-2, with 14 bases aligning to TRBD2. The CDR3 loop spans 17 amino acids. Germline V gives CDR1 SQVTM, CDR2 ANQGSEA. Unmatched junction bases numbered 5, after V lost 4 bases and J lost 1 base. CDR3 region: CSVGGLAGEGNTGELFF. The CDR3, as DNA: TGCAGCGTTGGGGGACTAGCGGGAGAGGGGAACACCGGGGAGCTGTTTTTT.

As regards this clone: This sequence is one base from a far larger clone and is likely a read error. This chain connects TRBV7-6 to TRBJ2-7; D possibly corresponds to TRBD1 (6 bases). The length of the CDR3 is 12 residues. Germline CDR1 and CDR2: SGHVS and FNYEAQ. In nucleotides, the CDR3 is TGTGCCAGCGGCTTAGTAGGGGGCGAGCAGTACTTC. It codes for CASGLVGGEQYF.

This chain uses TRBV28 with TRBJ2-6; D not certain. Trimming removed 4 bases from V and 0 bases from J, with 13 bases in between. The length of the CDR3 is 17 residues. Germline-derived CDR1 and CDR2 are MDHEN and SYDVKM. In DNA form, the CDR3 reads TGTGCCAGCAGTTCGAACAGATTAAGCTCTGGGGCCAACGTCCTGACTTTC. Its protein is CASSSNRLSSGANVLTF.

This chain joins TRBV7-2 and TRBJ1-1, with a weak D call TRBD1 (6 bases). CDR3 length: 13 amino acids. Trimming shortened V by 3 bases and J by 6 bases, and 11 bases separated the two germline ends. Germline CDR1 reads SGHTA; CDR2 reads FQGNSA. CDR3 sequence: CASSFRGGAEAFF. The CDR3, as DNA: TGTGCCAGCAGCTTCAGGGGTGGTGCTGAAGCTTTCTTT.

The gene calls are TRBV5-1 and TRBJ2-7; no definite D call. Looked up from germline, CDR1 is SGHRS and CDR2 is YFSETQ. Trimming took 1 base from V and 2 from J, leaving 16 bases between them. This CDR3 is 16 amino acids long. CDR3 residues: CASSLQVRYLTYEQYF. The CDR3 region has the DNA TGCGCCAGCAGCTTGCAGGTCCGGTACCTAACCTACGAGCAGTACTTC.

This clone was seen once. CDR3 region: CASGGGATQYF. The DNA for the CDR3 is TGTGCCAGCGGCGGGGGGGCGACCCAGTACTTC. The gene calls are TRBV2 and TRBJ2-5, with TRBD2 matching 9 bases. Unmatched junction bases numbered 2, after V lost 8 bases and J lost 7 bases. Germline V gene lookup returns CDR1 SNHLY and CDR2 FYNNEI. The CDR3 is 11 amino acids.